The next 15 T cell receptor beta chains were all read from a single sample in a study of blood T cell repertoires in COVID-19. Repertoires were generated with immunoSEQ multiplex PCR, while TCRdb's copy carries only in-frame clones and drops some. The data show about 200,000 clones, about 87% seen once. The sequenced material came from peripheral blood. The source is a man aged 55 to 69 with acute or convalescent COVID-19.

V and J are TRBV6-5 and TRBJ1-1; tentative D call: TRBD1 (5 bases). The CDR3 spans 13 residues. Trimming removed 7 bases at V and 4 bases at J, with 13 bases between. Germline V CDR1 and CDR2: MNHEY, SVGAGI. CDR3: CASKSGLGTEAFF. CDR3 in DNA: TGTGCCAGCAAGTCAGGGTTGGGCACTGAAGCTTTCTTT.

CDR3 in amino acids: CASGKTGGSGELFF. DNA for the CDR3: TGTGCCAGCGGAAAGACGGGGGGGTCCGGGGAGCTGTTTTTT. The V and J genes are TRBV6-5 and TRBJ2-2; 8 bases are a match to TRBD2. Per germline, CDR1 MNHEY and CDR2 SVGAGI. The CDR3 sequence is 14 residues long. Unmatched junction bases numbered 8, after V lost 8 bases and J lost 6 bases.

As regards this clone: Other DNA sequences in this sample translate to the same CDR3. V gene TRBV25-1 combines with J gene TRBJ1-3; 9 positions agree with TRBD1. The germline V gene encodes CDR1 MGHDK and CDR2 SYGVNS. There are 16 residues in the CDR3. Unmatched junction bases numbered 3, after V lost 3 bases and J lost 0 bases. The CDR3 is CASSEDRGLSGNTIYF. Written as DNA, the CDR3 is TGTGCCAGCAGTGAGGACAGGGGTCTCTCTGGAAACACCATATATTTT.

The V and J genes are TRBV28 and TRBJ1-2; D ambiguous. Trimming stripped 7 bases from V and 3 bases from J, with 24 bases between. The CDR3 consists of 17 residues. CDR1 MDHEN and CDR2 SYDVKM come from the germline V gene. The chain's CDR3 is CASTLLLRAFEDYGYTF. Written as DNA, the CDR3 is TGTGCCAGCACCCTCTTACTGCGGGCTTTTGAGGACTATGGCTACACCTTC.

This rearrangement joins TRBV27 to TRBJ1-2; unclear D gene. The V and J ends lost 2 bases and 8 bases respectively, with 21 bases between them. The CDR3 runs 16 residues. The germline gives CDR1 MNHEY, CDR2 SMNVEV (reference sequence). Here the CDR3 reads CASSLDPRGALIGYTF. CDR3 sequence (DNA): TGTGCCAGCAGTTTAGACCCCCGGGGAGCGCTTATAGGCTACACCTTC.

The V and J genes are TRBV4-2 and TRBJ2-3; 7 bases are shared with TRBD1. This CDR3 spans 15 amino acids. Germline assignment: CDR1 LGHNA and CDR2 YNFKEQ. The trim removed 4 bases at V and 3 bases at J, leaving 7 bases unmatched. The CDR3 nucleotides read TGTGCCAGCAGCCGAGCGGCAGGGGGAACAGATACGCAGTATTTT. Translated: CASSRAAGGTDTQYF.

The V and J genes are TRBV18 and TRBJ2-5, with D tentatively TRBD1 (6 bases). From germline, CDR1 is KGHSH and CDR2 LQKENI. With 7 bases removed from V and 2 bases from J, the gap between germline ends came to 11 bases. The CDR3 has 13 amino acids. The CDR3 nucleotides read TGTGCCAGCTTATCGACAGGTCAAGAGACCCAGTACTTC. Translating it yields CASLSTGQETQYF. The full variable domain, rest sourced from reference TRBV18 and TRBJ2-5, is NAGVMQNPRHLVRRRGQEARLRCSPMKGHSHVYWYRQLPEEGLKFMVYLQKENIIDESGMPKERFSAEFPKEGPSILRIQQVVRGDSAAYFCASLSTGQETQYFGPGTRLLVL.

The rearrangement joins TRBV6-1 to TRBJ2-7; 13 bases agree with TRBD2. Germline CDR1 reads MNHNS; CDR2 reads SASEGT. The CDR3 runs to 16 residues. The V and J ends lost 6 bases and 2 bases, in that order; junction bases with no gene match: 7. CDR3 nucleotides: TGTGCCAGCAGGGAAAGGACTAGCGGGGGACCCTACGAGCAGTACTTC. Translated: CASRERTSGGPYEQYF.

V is TRBV5-1 and J is TRBJ2-1; TRBD1 matches at 11 bases. Germline trimming cut 4 bases from V and 4 bases from J; bases unmatched to any gene: 7. The CDR3 has 16 residues. From germline, CDR1 is SGHRS and CDR2 YFSETQ. The CDR3 nucleotides read TGCGCCAGCAGCCCTGGGACAGGGGGAACGTACAATGAGCAGTTCTTC. The encoded protein is CASSPGTGGTYNEQFF.

The V call is TRBV13, the J call TRBJ1-1, with 7 bases aligning to TRBD1. V lost 5 bases, J lost 5 bases, and 14 bases stayed unmatched. From germline, CDR1 is PRHDT and CDR2 FYEKMQ (reference sequence). This CDR3 contains 16 residues. This CDR3 reads CASSQATTGVGTEAFF. CDR3 DNA: TGTGCCAGCAGCCAAGCCACCACAGGGGTTGGAACTGAAGCTTTCTTT.

V usage is TRBV19 and J usage is TRBJ2-3; D perhaps matches TRBD2 (7 bases). The CDR3 sequence is 14 residues long. V was cut by 6 bases and J by 5 bases, with 15 bases left in between. In germline, CDR1 is LNHDA, CDR2 SQIVND (reference sequence). The CDR3 sequence: CASRSRGGVDTQYF. DNA of the CDR3: TGTGCCAGTAGGAGTAGGGGGGGAGTAGATACGCAGTATTTT.

The V call is TRBV5-8, the J call TRBJ1-4; D remains unclear. Deletions cut 6 bases from V and 0 bases from J, with 15 bases between. The CDR3 totals 16 residues. Germline V gives CDR1 SGHTS, CDR2 YDEGEE. Here the CDR3 reads CASTSRNAATNEKLFF. The CDR3 bases are TGTGCCAGCACCTCCCGAAACGCGGCAACTAATGAAAAACTGTTTTTT.

The CDR3: CASSLSTSVNYGYTF. In DNA form, the CDR3 reads TGTGCCAGCAGCTTGAGCACGTCCGTTAACTATGGCTACACCTTC. The chain is built from TRBV5-5 and TRBJ1-2; D is undetermined. Per the germline V gene, CDR1 is SGHKS and CDR2 is YYEKEE (reference sequence). The CDR3 spans 15 residues. Deletions cut 1 base from V and 1 base from J, with 11 bases between.

The gene calls are TRBV5-4 and TRBJ2-2; TRBD2 is a possible D gene (7 bases). The germline V gene has CDR1 SGHNT and CDR2 YYREEE (reference sequence). Deletions cut 4 bases from V and 3 bases from J, with 16 bases between. The CDR3 is made up of 16 amino acids. Here the CDR3 DNA reads TGTGCCAGCAGCGGAGGGGCGGGGGCCTACACCGGGGAGCTGTTTTTT. It is translated as CASSGGAGAYTGELFF.

This clone appeared a few times. The chain links TRBV5-1 to TRBJ1-6; D not certain. The germline V and J ends were trimmed by 0 bases and 8 bases, with 6 bases remaining between them. There are 13 residues in the CDR3. Germline V gene data show CDR1 as SGHRS and CDR2 as YFSETQ. The CDR3 sequence: CASSLAEHSPLHF. The CDR3, as DNA: TGCGCCAGCAGCTTGGCCGAGCATTCACCCCTCCACTTT.